The 8 T cell receptor beta chains presented below share a single source sample, sequenced in a study of T cells after yellow fever vaccination (dated by TCRdb to the late 2010s). This specimen's treatment or condition label, per the study, means: live attenuated yellow fever vaccine strain. The protocol used for the library was 5' RACE. Data came from an Illumina HiSeq 2500. The raw public data were reprocessed by TCRdb itself: fastp quality trimming at Q25, MiXCR clonotype calling, in-frame beta chains only. Rows are unified per CDR3 protein, each entry keeping the most common DNA and genes. Present in this sample are about 330,000 distinct CDR3 sequences, around 6.8% of which were seen just once. About a sixth of the sample lies in the top ten. This material consisted of PBMCs, taken roughly seven weeks after the first yellow fever vaccination. The receptors here all came from a man between 18 and 29 years old who received the YFV17D yellow fever vaccine.

This clonotype came up a few times. The genes are TRBV20-1 and TRBJ2-1; weak D call: TRBD2 (6 bases). The CDR3 has 15 amino acids. Germline V gene data show CDR1 as DFQATT and CDR2 as SNEGSKA (reference sequence). The germline V and J ends were trimmed by 4 bases and 4 bases, with 17 bases remaining between them. The DNA of the CDR3 is TGCAGTGCTACCCCCGGGACCGCGGGGTACAATGAGCAGTTCTTC. Translating gives CSATPGTAGYNEQFF.

The chain recombines TRBV7-9 with TRBJ2-7; D is ambiguous. This CDR3 contains 15 residues. Trimming left V 2 bases short and J 3 bases short, with 14 bases between. Germline CDR1 SEHNR, CDR2 FQNEAQ (reference sequence). DNA of the CDR3: TGTGCCAGCAGCTTAAGTTCGGGCAGCTACTACGAGCAGTACGTC. Amino acid sequence: CASSLSSGSYYEQYV.

This clonotype appeared many times. This chain joins TRBV5-1 and TRBJ1-1; 7 bases agree with TRBD1. Germline assignment: CDR1 SGHRS and CDR2 YFSETQ. The trim removed 7 bases at V and 7 bases at J, leaving 10 bases unmatched. This CDR3 comprises 13 residues. CDR3 nucleotide sequence: TGCGCCAGCGGCAACCAGGGGGGAGATGAAGCTTTCTTT. It specifies CASGNQGGDEAFF.

This clonotype was detected only a few times. The rearrangement joins TRBV15 to TRBJ2-3; 9 positions match TRBD2. Trimming took 0 bases from V and 5 from J; bases not matched to a gene: 9. The CDR3 extends over 17 amino acids. Germline V gene sequence: CDR1 LNHNV, CDR2 YYDKDF (reference sequence). The CDR3 DNA sequence: TGTGCCACCAGCAGAGATCCCGGGACTAGCATCATAGATACGCAGTATTTT. Translating gives CATSRDPGTSIIDTQYF. The variable domain in full, with the rest retrieved from reference TRBV15 and TRBJ2-3, is DAMVIQNPRYQVTQFGKPVTLSCSQTLNHNVMYWYQQKSSQAPKLLFHYYDKDFNNEADTPDNFQSRRPNTSFCFLDIRSPGLGDTAMYLCATSRDPGTSIIDTQYFGPGTRLTVL.

The table lists this clonotype with a few counts. The rearrangement links TRBV20-1 to TRBJ2-5, with 9 positions matching TRBD1. Germline V gives CDR1 DFQATT, CDR2 SNEGSKA (reference sequence). V shed 5 bases, J shed 5 bases, and the junction held 3 bases outside the gene matches. The CDR3 is 12 residues long. The CDR3 reads CSAGQGWETQYF. CDR3 nucleotide sequence: TGCAGTGCTGGACAGGGGTGGGAGACCCAGTACTTC.

The table lists this clonotype with many counts. The CDR3: CASSPTPNWRGGLFF. The CDR3 nucleotides read TGCGCCAGCAGCCCCACTCCGAATTGGCGGGGGGGCCTGTTCTTC. The V and J genes are TRBV5-1 and TRBJ2-1, with 9 bases that match TRBD2. V lost 4 bases and J lost 15; bases outside the gene matches: 17. Germline CDR1 and CDR2: SGHRS and YFSETQ. CDR3 size: 15 residues. Based on the CDR3 plus reference TRBV5-1 and TRBJ2-1, the full variable domain is KAGVTQTPRYLIKTRGQQVTLSCSPISGHRSVSWYQQTPGQGLQFLFEYFSETQRNKGNFPGRFSGRQFSNSRSEMNVSTLELGDSALYLCASSPTPNWRGGLFFGPGTRLTVL.

CDR3 in amino acids: CASSRGQGGVDEQYF. The DNA for the CDR3 is TGCGCCAGCAGCCGAGGACAGGGTGGTGTAGACGAGCAGTACTTC. The J gene is TRBJ2-7, the V gene TRBV4-3; 8 bases are a match to TRBD1. Per the germline V gene, CDR1 is LGHNA and CDR2 is YSLEER. CDR3 length equals 15 residues. Trimming took 4 bases from V and 5 from J; bases not matched to a gene: 10.

V gene TRBV7-9 combines with J gene TRBJ1-4; D unclear. This CDR3 has 13 residues. Looked up from germline, CDR1 is SEHNR and CDR2 is FQNEAQ (reference sequence). Trimming removed 3 bases at V and 11 bases at J, with 13 bases between. This CDR3 is CASSFAGNPKLFF. CDR3 sequence (DNA): TGTGCCAGCAGCTTTGCAGGAAACCCTAAACTGTTTTTT.